The 10 T cell receptor beta chains below come from one sample, sequenced in a study of control samples from healthy donors and cancer patients. Profiling relied on immunoSEQ multiplex PCR, and the TCRdb table lists in-frame clones only, not all of them. The sample has about 150,000 clones, around 94% seen once; the top ten hold 1.3% to 1.5%. The specimen was blood. These receptors were collected from a woman younger than 30 in good health.

The rearrangement links TRBV2 to TRBJ1-6; D is unresolved. Germline CDR1 is SNHLY and CDR2 is FYNNEI. The CDR3 is 15 residues long. The V end was cut by 7 bases, the J end by 5 bases, with 15 bases between. CDR3 sequence: CASMIRVLDNSPLHF. The CDR3 DNA is TGTGCCAGCATGATTCGGGTTCTAGATAATTCACCCCTCCACTTT.

The rearrangement links TRBV2 to TRBJ1-3; D not resolved. V was clipped by 8 bases and J by 8 bases, with 7 bases between them. This CDR3 is 10 amino acids long. Germline assignment: CDR1 SNHLY and CDR2 FYNNEI. The CDR3 reads CASAWDTIYF. The CDR3 bases are TGTGCCAGCGCCTGGGACACCATATATTTT.

This chain connects TRBV6-1 to TRBJ2-7; D is unresolved. The CDR3 is made up of 14 amino acids. The germline V gene encodes CDR1 MNHNS and CDR2 SASEGT. Trimming stripped 2 bases from V and 9 bases from J, with 17 bases between. CDR3 in DNA: TGTGCCAGCAGTGAATTGGGGTCTGGAGCCGGGCAGTACTTC. It is translated as CASSELGSGAGQYF.

The V call is TRBV7-2, the J call TRBJ1-2; the match to TRBD1 covers 7 bases. This CDR3 comprises 13 residues. Germline assignment: CDR1 SGHTA and CDR2 FQGNSA. V shed 3 bases and J 6 bases; nucleotides not matched to a gene: 4. CDR3 protein: CASSFSTGNGYTF. CDR3 nucleotides: TGTGCCAGCAGCTTCTCGACAGGGAATGGCTACACCTTC.

The CDR3 DNA reads TGTGCCAGCAGTTCCGTGACAGGGATTAATCAGCCCCAGCATTTT. Translating gives CASSSVTGINQPQHF. V gene TRBV27 combines with J gene TRBJ1-5, with TRBD1 matching over 7 bases. V shed 4 bases and J 4 bases; nucleotides not matched to a gene: 7. The CDR3 is 15 amino acids. Germline lookup yields CDR1 MNHEY and CDR2 SMNVEV (reference sequence).

The rearrangement joins TRBV6-5 to TRBJ1-1; 10 nucleotides align to TRBD1. CDR1 is MNHEY, CDR2 SVGAGI, per germline. The junction had 2 bases not matched to a gene; V was cut back by 6 bases and J by 4 bases. The CDR3 has 13 amino acids. CDR3 in DNA: TGTGCCAGCAGGGGACAGGGGATCACTGAAGCTTTCTTT. It is translated as CASRGQGITEAFF.

This rearrangement joins TRBV11-3 to TRBJ2-7; 8 bases line up with TRBD2. The V gene end was trimmed by 5 bases and the J gene end by 3 bases; junction bases not matched to a gene: 6. The CDR3 sequence is 14 residues long. Germline values: CDR1 SGHNT, CDR2 YENEEA. As DNA, the CDR3 is TGTGCCAGCAGCCCCTCGGGACTAGGCTACGAGCAGTACTTC. Translation: CASSPSGLGYEQYF.

The V and J genes are TRBV15 and TRBJ1-2, with D unclear. The ends were cut back, 3 bases at V and 8 bases at J, with 16 bases in the middle. This CDR3 spans 14 amino acids. Germline values: CDR1 LNHNV, CDR2 YYDKDF (reference sequence). CDR3 sequence: CATSRPQVKRGYTF. The CDR3 DNA reads TGTGCCACCAGCAGGCCTCAGGTGAAGAGAGGCTACACCTTC.

V usage is TRBV18 and J usage is TRBJ2-7; D possibly corresponds to TRBD1 (6 bases). Trimming left V 4 bases short and J 5 bases short, with 12 bases between. This CDR3 region has 13 residues. Germline-derived CDR1 and CDR2 are KGHSH and LQKENI. The CDR3 sequence: CASSQTGSHEQYF. In DNA, the CDR3 is TGTGCCAGCTCACAAACAGGGTCCCACGAGCAGTACTTC. Together with reference TRBV18 and TRBJ2-7, the CDR3 gives the full variable domain: NAGVMQNPRHLVRRRGQEARLRCSPMKGHSHVYWYRQLPEEGLKFMVYLQKENIIDESGMPKERFSAEFPKEGPSILRIQQVVRGDSAAYFCASSQTGSHEQYFGPGTRLTVT.

This rearrangement joins TRBV4-1 to TRBJ2-1; D unclear. Trimming pared 0 bases from V and 9 bases from J, leaving 9 bases between. The CDR3 extends over 13 amino acids. Germline-derived CDR1 and CDR2 are MGHRA and YSYEKL. The CDR3 protein is CASSQDFVREQFF. CDR3 DNA sequence: TGCGCCAGCAGCCAAGATTTCGTCCGTGAGCAGTTCTTC.